This T cell receptor beta chain was observed in a study of shared clonotypes between healthy human individuals. Germline V gene data show CDR1 as SNHLY and CDR2 as FYNNEI. After removal of 6 bases from V and 5 bases from J, the junction contained 11 bases not matched to a gene. This CDR3 comprises 15 residues. Some clones are missing from TCRdb's copy, which holds only in-frame ones; the method was immunoSEQ multiplex PCR. The sample has about 1 million clones, under 80% seen once; the top ten hold around 1.4%. The sequenced material came from memory CD4+ T cells sorted from blood. As to subset: CD45RA-negative fraction. The chain recombines TRBV2 with TRBJ2-7, with 9 bases aligning to TRBD2. The TCR comes from a man in his late teens or twenties in good health. DNA of the CDR3: TGTGCCAGCAGGTTTAGCGGGAGAAATTTCGACGAGCAGTACTTC. Encoded protein: CASRFSGRNFDEQYF.